The following is a T cell receptor (beta chain) sequence with its context. Assay: immunoSEQ multiplex PCR; the TCRdb copy retains only in-frame clones and omits some. The data show around 2,500 clones, roughly four fifths seen once. The CDR3 has 13 residues. Germline V gene sequence: CDR1 SGHAT, CDR2 FQNNGV. Trimming shortened V by 3 bases and J by 1 base, and 5 bases separated the two germline ends. The sample originates from a study of T cells in tumors and immune-related adverse events. This sequence was found in a female donor with metastatic renal cell carcinoma. Sequenced material: tumor tissue, taken from a patient treated with anti-PD-1 therapy. This chain uses TRBV11-2 with TRBJ2-3; either TRBD1 or TRBD2 may supply D (5 bases each). The CDR3 nucleotides are TGTGCCAGCAGCTTGGGGGGCACAGATACGCAGTATTTT. Translating it yields CASSLGGTDTQYF.